This record looks at one TCR beta chain sequence and its context. The data stem from a study of blood T cell repertoires in COVID-19. V shed 7 bases and J 3 bases; nucleotides not matched to a gene: 6. The germline gives CDR1 LNHDA, CDR2 SQIVND (reference sequence). This CDR3 has 13 residues. Generated by immunoSEQ multiplex PCR, the TCRdb table keeps only in-frame clones and is missing some. The top ten hold about 2% of the sample, which has about 320,000 clones, roughly 85% seen once. This clonotype was sampled from a young woman who had been exposed to COVID-19. What was sequenced was PBMCs or T cells enriched from blood (not recorded which). The chain couples TRBV19 to TRBJ2-7, with 7 bases identical to TRBD1. In nucleotides, the CDR3 is TGTGCCAGTATTCTAGGACAGGACTACGAGCAGTACTTC. Protein: CASILGQDYEQYF.